These 29 T cell receptor beta chains share one sample of origin, sequenced in a study of T-cell reconstitution after alpha-beta-depleted transplantation in children. Preparation of the TCRbeta library used unique molecular identifiers. Each CDR3 protein gets one entry after TCRdb re-called the PCR reads with MiXCR. Of about a million distinct CDR3 sequences listed, less than 30% are singletons. This material consisted of PBMCs, mostly from graft donor cells, taken 360 days after TCRalphabeta/CD19-depleted stem cell transplant. The receptors here all came from a boy in the first two years of life who had a stem cell transplant for SCID, so the T cells may come from the graft donor.

This sequence joins TRBV20-1 and TRBJ2-7; D possibly corresponds to TRBD2 (6 bases). The length of the CDR3 is 14 residues. CDR1 and CDR2 from the germline V gene are DFQATT and SNEGSKA (reference sequence). Trimming pared 0 bases from V and 1 base from J, leaving 10 bases between. The CDR3 spells CSARDGGESYEQYF. CDR3 DNA sequence: TGCAGTGCTAGAGATGGCGGGGAGTCCTACGAGCAGTACTTC.

This clonotype was observed a handful of times. The V call is TRBV5-1, the J call TRBJ2-1, with TRBD2 matching over 8 bases. The germline CDR1 and CDR2 sequences are SGHRS and YFSETQ. CDR3 length: 14 amino acids. V trimming: 5 bases; J trimming: 5 bases; junction bases outside the gene matches: 6. CDR3 region: CASRVSGANNEQFF. For the CDR3, the DNA is TGCGCCAGCAGAGTTAGCGGGGCCAACAATGAGCAGTTCTTC.

This clonotype was seen more than once but under ten times. This chain uses TRBV5-5 with TRBJ2-5; D is ambiguous. From germline, CDR1 is SGHKS and CDR2 YYEKEE (reference sequence). The CDR3 consists of 13 residues. V gave up 4 bases and J gave up 1 base, with 8 bases separating them. In DNA, the CDR3 is TGTGCCAGCAGCCAATGGACCCAAGAGACCCAGTACTTC. Its protein is CASSQWTQETQYF.

This clonotype was counted at least ten times. The rearrangement joins TRBV5-5 to TRBJ1-1; TRBD1 agrees at 9 bases. The germline gives CDR1 SGHKS, CDR2 YYEKEE (reference sequence). V dropped 4 bases and J dropped 4; count of bases not matched to a gene: 2. CDR3 size: 13 residues. The CDR3 DNA reads as TGTGCCAGCAGCCGACAGGGGGTCACTGAAGCTTTCTTT. It translates to CASSRQGVTEAFF.

This clonotype was observed a few times. The V call is TRBV12-5, the J call TRBJ1-1, with D perhaps matching TRBD1 (6 bases). The CDR3 sequence is 15 residues long. Trimming pared 7 bases from V and 4 bases from J, leaving 19 bases between. CDR1 and CDR2 from the germline V gene are LGHNT and FRNRAP. This CDR3 reads CASAPWGGGPTEAFF. The CDR3 DNA reads TGTGCTAGTGCCCCATGGGGAGGGGGTCCCACTGAAGCTTTCTTT.

V and J are TRBV20-1 and TRBJ1-2, with 10 bases identical to TRBD1. CDR3 length: 12 residues. The germline V gene encodes CDR1 DFQATT and CDR2 SNEGSKA (reference sequence). The V and J ends lost 6 bases and 8 bases, in that order; junction bases with no gene match: 6. The CDR3: CSAGTGVLGYTF. For the CDR3, the DNA is TGCAGTGCCGGGACAGGGGTGCTCGGCTACACCTTC.

There are a few counts of this clonotype. This rearrangement joins TRBV5-1 to TRBJ2-7, with 9 positions matching TRBD1. The germline V gene encodes CDR1 SGHRS and CDR2 YFSETQ. The CDR3 consists of 15 residues. J gave up 0 bases and V 2 bases, and 3 bases lay outside the gene matches. The CDR3 nucleotides are TGCGCCAGCAGCTTCACGGGACAGGGCTCCTACGAGCAGTACTTC. This codes for CASSFTGQGSYEQYF.

V is TRBV2 and J is TRBJ2-1; perhaps TRBD2 as D (6 bases). The CDR3 extends over 11 amino acids. Germline lookup yields CDR1 SNHLY and CDR2 FYNNEI. The V end lost 11 bases, the J end lost 5 bases, and 10 bases lay between the germline ends. The CDR3 coding sequence is TGTGCCCTCCGGGGGAACAATGAGCAGTTCTTC. It yields the protein CALRGNNEQFF.

This clonotype was detected only a few times. The V call is TRBV4-2, the J call TRBJ2-1; D possibly corresponds to TRBD1 (7 bases). Germline values: CDR1 LGHNA, CDR2 YNFKEQ. This CDR3 region has 16 residues. V gave up 2 bases and J gave up 4 bases, with 15 bases separating them. The DNA of the CDR3 is TGTGCCAGCAGCCAACCTGCCAGGGGGACTTACAATGAGCAGTTCTTC. Its protein product is CASSQPARGTYNEQFF.

The DNA for the CDR3 is TGCGCCAGCAGCTCCTCAGGGGGGCGCGGGTCGATCATCCTCTCTGAAGCTTTCTTT. Translated: CASSSSGGRGSIILSEAFF. J is TRBJ1-1 and V is TRBV5-1, with 7 bases matching TRBD1. Germline V gene data show CDR1 as SGHRS and CDR2 as YFSETQ. The V gene end was trimmed by 3 bases and the J gene end by 6 bases; junction bases not matched to a gene: 23. The CDR3 is 19 amino acids.

The CDR3 protein is CASSQDVGGYEQFF. CDR3 sequence (DNA): TGCGCCAGCAGCCAAGATGTGGGGGGGTATGAGCAGTTCTTC. V usage is TRBV4-1 and J usage is TRBJ2-1; TRBD2 matches at 7 bases. CDR3 length: 14 amino acids. V was pared by 0 bases and J by 8 bases, with 4 bases of the junction left unmatched. The V gene's germline CDR1 is MGHRA and CDR2 YSYEKL.

This clonotype has more than one count but fewer than ten. The gene calls are TRBV9 and TRBJ1-1, with D tentatively TRBD1 (5 bases). Germline loops: CDR1 SGDLS, CDR2 YYNGEE. The V end was cut by 0 bases, the J end by 1 base, with 7 bases between. The CDR3 runs 14 residues. CDR3 sequence reads: CASSVEQGNTEAFF. CDR3 bases: TGTGCCAGCAGCGTAGAGCAGGGGAACACTGAAGCTTTCTTT.

The genes are TRBV10-2 and TRBJ1-3; D is unresolved. The CDR3 spans 15 residues. V dropped 0 bases and J dropped 3 bases, with 9 bases sitting between them. From germline, CDR1 is WSHSY and CDR2 SAAADI. CDR3 protein: CASSESTKIGNTIYF. CDR3 DNA: TGCGCCAGCAGTGAGTCGACAAAGATTGGAAACACCATATATTTT.

The J gene is TRBJ1-5, the V gene TRBV19; TRBD1 is a possible D gene (6 bases). V shed 6 bases and J shed 2 bases, with 17 bases lying between them. Germline V gene sequence: CDR1 LNHDA, CDR2 SQIVND (reference sequence). The CDR3 loop spans 16 amino acids. The CDR3 here is CASRPSGYRGNQPQHF. The CDR3 DNA reads TGTGCCAGTAGACCTTCAGGCTACAGGGGCAATCAGCCCCAGCATTTT.

V and J are TRBV12-3 or TRBV12-4 and TRBJ2-1; tentative D call: TRBD1 (6 bases). The CDR3 is 13 residues long. The V end lost 7 bases, the J end lost 4 bases, and 11 bases lay between the germline ends. This CDR3 reads CASTRQAYNEQFF. CDR3 sequence (DNA): TGTGCCAGCACCCGACAGGCTTACAATGAGCAGTTCTTC.

As to this clonotype: The junction departs from germline at one end; a sequencing error may be responsible. The rearrangement links TRBV20-1 to TRBJ1-2; D is undetermined. The CDR3 is made up of 11 amino acids. CDR1 is DFQATT, CDR2 SNEGSKA, per germline (reference sequence). The CDR3 reads CSARRAHLKIF. For the CDR3, the DNA is TGCAGTGCTAGACGAGCCCACTTAAAGATCTTC.

The J gene is TRBJ2-2, the V gene TRBV18; the D gene is possibly TRBD1 (5 bases). The germline V gene has CDR1 KGHSH and CDR2 LQKENI. The CDR3 length is 15 residues. Trimming pared 4 bases from V and 0 bases from J, leaving 9 bases between. CDR3 region: CASSQGPSNTGELFF. The DNA of the CDR3 is TGTGCCAGCTCACAGGGGCCCTCGAACACCGGGGAGCTGTTTTTT.

V is TRBV3-1 and J is TRBJ2-5; maybe TRBD2 (5 bases). Germline V gene lookup returns CDR1 LGHDT and CDR2 YNNKEL (reference sequence). This CDR3 has 18 residues. Trimming cost V 4 bases and J 0 bases, with 21 bases left between them. CDR3 DNA sequence: TGTGCCAGCAGCCCAAATACGAGGGTTAGCCTGTACCAAGAGACCCAGTACTTC. Its protein product is CASSPNTRVSLYQETQYF.

The chain combines TRBV7-9 with TRBJ2-2, with TRBD1 identical over 7 bases. The V gene's germline CDR1 is SEHNR and CDR2 FQNEAQ (reference sequence). Losses at the gene ends were 4 bases for V and 7 bases for J; bases not matched to a gene: 15. This CDR3 region has 17 residues. The CDR3 here is CASSWIMTGKRVGELFF. The CDR3 region has the DNA TGTGCCAGCAGCTGGATCATGACAGGGAAAAGAGTCGGGGAGCTGTTTTTT. Complete variable domain (other parts from reference TRBV7-9 and TRBJ2-2): DTGVSQNPRHKITKRGQNVTFRCDPISEHNRLYWYRQTLGQGPEFLTYFQNEAQLEKSRLLSDRFSAERPKGSFSTLEIQRTEQGDSAMYLCASSWIMTGKRVGELFFGEGSRLTVL.

V usage is TRBV28 and J usage is TRBJ1-2, with 11 bases that match TRBD1. Germline V gene lookup returns CDR1 MDHEN and CDR2 SYDVKM. V lost 5 bases to trimming and J lost 4 bases; unmatched junction nucleotides: 6. The CDR3 sequence is 15 residues long. CDR3 region: CASSPRTGGGYGYTF. Written as DNA, the CDR3 is TGTGCCAGCAGTCCAAGGACAGGGGGCGGCTATGGCTACACCTTC.

The J gene is TRBJ2-3, the V gene TRBV13, with D possibly being TRBD1 or TRBD2 (5 bases each). The CDR3 length is 14 residues. The V gene lost 1 base and the J gene lost 7 bases, with 12 bases spanning the gap. Per germline, CDR1 PRHDT and CDR2 FYEKMQ (reference sequence). The CDR3 coding sequence is TGTGCCAGCAGCTTAGCCGCCAGGGACCATACGCAGTATTTT. Its protein product is CASSLAARDHTQYF.

V usage is TRBV5-1 and J usage is TRBJ2-5, with D maybe TRBD2 (6 bases). This CDR3 is 15 amino acids long. V dropped 4 bases and J dropped 1 base, with 14 bases sitting between them. Germline CDR1 and CDR2: SGHRS and YFSETQ. The CDR3 DNA sequence: TGCGCCAGCAGCGCCGCTCGGGGGATCCAAGAGACCCAGTACTTC. It codes for CASSAARGIQETQYF.

There are a few counts of this clonotype. The V gene is TRBV11-2, the J gene TRBJ2-5, with TRBD2 matching 10 bases. This CDR3 is built from 17 residues. CDR1 is SGHAT and CDR2 is FQNNGV in the germline V gene. The V and J ends lost 0 bases and 3 bases, in that order; junction bases with no gene match: 7. The CDR3 nucleotides read TGTGCCAGCAGCTTAGATGTGGGGCTAGCGGGGGAAGAGACCCAGTACTTC. This gives the protein CASSLDVGLAGEETQYF. The variable domain in full, with the rest retrieved from reference TRBV11-2 and TRBJ2-5, is EAGVAQSPRYKIIEKRQSVAFWCNPISGHATLYWYQQILGQGPKLLIQFQNNGVVDDSQLPKDRFSAERLKGVDSTLKIQPAKLEDSAVYLCASSLDVGLAGEETQYFGPGTRLLVL.

The chain couples TRBV19 to TRBJ2-7, with 8 bases lining up with TRBD1. V lost 3 bases to trimming and J lost 1 base; unmatched junction nucleotides: 8. There are 16 residues in the CDR3. Germline V gene sequence: CDR1 LNHDA, CDR2 SQIVND (reference sequence). CDR3 loop: CASSIGAGTGSYEQYF. CDR3 coding DNA: TGTGCCAGTAGTATTGGGGCCGGGACAGGTTCCTACGAGCAGTACTTC.

This clonotype appeared many times. The rearrangement uses TRBV7-2 and TRBJ2-7; perhaps TRBD2 as D (5 bases). In germline, CDR1 is SGHTA, CDR2 FQGNSA. The CDR3 contains 13 residues. The V end lost 1 base, the J end lost 4 bases, and 8 bases lay between the germline ends. For the CDR3, the DNA is TGTGCCAGCAGCTTAGTTCGGGAATACGAGCAGTACTTC. Translating it yields CASSLVREYEQYF.

The rearrangement links TRBV29-1 to TRBJ2-1; TRBD1 is a possible D gene (8 bases). The CDR3 has 16 residues. Germline CDR1 and CDR2: SQVTM and ANQGSEA. The V end lost 5 bases, the J end lost 4 bases, and 21 bases lay between the germline ends. CDR3 DNA: TGCAGCGTTTGGGACACAGGGGGGGCAAGATACAATGAGCAGTTCTTC. As protein: CSVWDTGGARYNEQFF.

Only a few counts were recorded for this clonotype. The rearrangement uses TRBV25-1 and TRBJ2-1; TRBD1 agrees at 10 bases. Trimming removed 1 base from V and 4 bases from J; junction bases left unmatched: 16. Germline CDR1 reads MGHDK; CDR2 reads SYGVNS. CDR3 length: 20 residues. The CDR3: CASSEWGQGFLPTGYNEQFF. The CDR3 nucleotides read TGTGCCAGCAGTGAATGGGGACAGGGGTTTCTCCCTACGGGTTACAATGAGCAGTTCTTC. Using reference TRBV25-1 and TRBJ2-1 for the parts outside the CDR3, the full variable domain is EADIYQTPRYLVIGTGKKITLECSQTMGHDKMYWYQQDPGMELHLIHYSYGVNSTEKGDLSSESTVSRIRTEHFPLTLESARPSHTSQYLCASSEWGQGFLPTGYNEQFFGPGTRLTVL.

This clonotype turned up a few times. This sequence joins TRBV20-1 and TRBJ1-6; the D gene is possibly TRBD1 (5 bases). Germline V gene data show CDR1 as DFQATT and CDR2 as SNEGSKA (reference sequence). This CDR3 is built from 14 residues. The germline V and J ends were trimmed by 6 bases and 10 bases, with 19 bases remaining between them. This CDR3 reads CSAATGTVRSPLHF. CDR3 nucleotide sequence: TGCAGTGCGGCGACCGGGACCGTCAGGTCACCCCTCCACTTT.

This clonotype was observed a few times. The chain uses TRBV5-6 and TRBJ2-1; 8 bases match TRBD2. V trimming: 4 bases; J trimming: 7 bases; junction bases outside the gene matches: 13. The germline V gene has CDR1 SGHDT and CDR2 YYEEEE. The CDR3 extends over 16 amino acids. The CDR3 DNA sequence: TGTGCCAGCAGCCTTAGCGGGATCCCCCCCGGGAATGAGCAGTTCTTC. Amino acid sequence: CASSLSGIPPGNEQFF.